This T cell receptor (beta chain) was sequenced for a study of T cell repertoires in cytomegalovirus infection. Whole-study context: Public TCR beta signatures provided an indication of both CMV infection and a matching HLA type.

One entry per CDR3 protein, called by TCRdb with MiXCR from the reads. The data show about 530,000 distinct CDR3 sequences, with about 25% seen just once and less than 15% held by the top ten. This clonotype was observed once. Looked up from germline, CDR1 is MGHRA and CDR2 is YSYEKL. CDR3 length equals 16 residues. V gave up 0 bases and J gave up 4 bases; unmatched junction bases: 8. Sequencing was performed on PBMCs. V usage is TRBV4-1 and J usage is TRBJ1-1; TRBD1 aligns across 7 bases. The clonotype was recovered from a human donor in good health (CMV status not recorded). Some clones in this sample may be carry-over from other donors' samples. CDR3 in amino acids: CASSQERAGGGTEAFF. The CDR3 region has the DNA TGCGCCAGCAGCCAAGAACGGGCAGGGGGAGGCACTGAAGCTTTCTTT.